A selection of T cell receptor beta chains follows, all from one sample in a study of breast tumors, draining lymph nodes, adjacent tissues. Using its own MiXCR run on the multiplex PCR reads, TCRdb lists one record per CDR3 protein. The sample has over 200,000 distinct CDR3 sequences, approximately 31% seen once. The sequenced sample consisted of axillary lymph node tissue. These receptors originate from a female donor with breast cancer. Some clones in this sample may be carry-over from other donors' samples. Each CDR3 is given with its conserved first and last residue.

j_gene: TRBJ2-6
v_gene: TRBV24-1
CDR3aa: CATSDLSSGAMGANVLTF

j_gene: TRBJ2-1
v_gene: TRBV7-2
CDR3aa: CASSLALAANEQFF

j_gene: TRBJ2-2
v_gene: TRBV11-2
CDR3aa: CASSFSGGAVVDTGELFF

j_gene: TRBJ1-6
v_gene: TRBV12-3/TRBV12-4
CDR3aa: CASSFGGGQGNSPLHF

j_gene: TRBJ2-3
v_gene: TRBV18
CDR3aa: CASSPRTGVDGQYF

j_gene: TRBJ2-2
v_gene: TRBV6-4
CDR3aa: CASSGWADNTGELFF

j_gene: TRBJ2-7
v_gene: TRBV20-1
CDR3aa: CSARDPTSGRAYEQYF

j_gene: TRBJ2-3
v_gene: TRBV12-3/TRBV12-4
CDR3aa: CASSLTLHTDTQYF

j_gene: TRBJ2-7
v_gene: TRBV3-1
CDR3aa: CACSPRGGQRTMEQYF

j_gene: TRBJ2-6
v_gene: TRBV5-1
CDR3aa: CASSLVQGANVLTF

j_gene: TRBJ2-7
v_gene: TRBV10-3
CDR3aa: CAISGTFSYEQYF

j_gene: TRBJ1-3
v_gene: TRBV19
CDR3aa: CASSKSLGSRSGNTIYF

j_gene: TRBJ1-4
v_gene: TRBV11-3
CDR3aa: CASSFPGGEKLFF

j_gene: TRBJ2-4
v_gene: TRBV10-3
CDR3aa: CAISEPGQGGIQYF

j_gene: TRBJ2-5
v_gene: TRBV2
CDR3aa: CASYRSGRARETQYF